The 25 T cell receptor beta chains given below trace back to one sample, sequenced in a study of blood T cells in healthy people across ages. Combining a sample-barcoded 5' primer with a J-beta primer mix, a second PCR ran for roughly 7 to 12 cycles. TCRdb re-called the 5' RACE reads with MiXCR, one entry per CDR3 protein. Of approximately 1.5 million distinct CDR3 sequences in the sample, about 42% are singletons; the top ten hold about 3.8%. The sequenced sample consisted of blood. The receptors derive from a woman between 18 and 30 years old in good health.

The J gene is TRBJ1-3, the V gene TRBV3-1, with D perhaps matching TRBD1 (5 bases). The V gene's germline CDR1 is LGHDT and CDR2 YNNKEL (reference sequence). The CDR3 is 15 amino acids. Trimming removed 4 bases from V and 0 bases from J, with 10 bases in between. In nucleotides, the CDR3 is TGTGCCAGCAGCCTGGGGGTCAGCTCTGGAAACACCATATATTTT. Amino acids: CASSLGVSSGNTIYF.

The DNA for the CDR3 is TGTGCCATCTGGGACGGGGGTAGCAATCAGCCCCAGCATTTT. This sequence encodes CAIWDGGSNQPQHF. This rearrangement joins TRBV28 to TRBJ1-5; TRBD1 is a possible D gene (5 bases). Germline V CDR1 and CDR2: MDHEN, SYDVKM. The CDR3 spans 14 residues. V lost 10 bases and J lost 0, with 13 bases in between.

The chain links TRBV5-1 to TRBJ2-5; perhaps TRBD2 as D (6 bases). The CDR3 is 13 amino acids. Trimming pared 4 bases from V and 5 bases from J, leaving 12 bases between. Germline CDR1 and CDR2: SGHRS and YFSETQ. The CDR3: CASSDGTRETQYF. CDR3 in DNA: TGCGCCAGCAGCGACGGGACTCGGGAGACCCAGTACTTC.

The chain recombines TRBV7-8 with TRBJ2-1; TRBD2 matches 8 bases. Trimming at V came to 2 bases and at J to 4 bases, leaving 19 bases not matched to a gene. Germline V CDR1 and CDR2: SGHVS, FQNEAQ. The CDR3 length is 20 residues. CDR3 amino acids: CASSLLVRREGLSGYNEQFF. The CDR3 nucleotides read TGTGCCAGCAGCTTACTGGTGCGCCGGGAGGGCCTCTCCGGTTACAATGAGCAGTTCTTC.

The chain has TRBV12-3 or TRBV12-4 and TRBJ1-5, with a tentative D call TRBD1 (5 bases). The CDR3 is 14 amino acids. V was trimmed by 4 bases and J by 6 bases, leaving 13 bases between them. The chain's CDR3 is CASSYRRSGQPQHF. Written as DNA, the CDR3 is TGTGCCAGCAGTTACAGGAGAAGCGGTCAGCCCCAGCATTTT.

The chain recombines TRBV28 with TRBJ1-1; 7 bases map to TRBD1. Germline lookup yields CDR1 MDHEN and CDR2 SYDVKM. J gave up 11 bases and V 10 bases, and 19 bases lay outside the gene matches. This CDR3 has 14 residues. The CDR3 bases are TGTGCCAACAGACCGGGACAAGGGGGCTCTGGGGCTTTCTTT. It yields the protein CANRPGQGGSGAFF.

This chain joins TRBV12-3 or TRBV12-4 and TRBJ1-2; 8 bases align to TRBD1. This CDR3 has 13 amino acids. V gave up 5 bases and J gave up 8 bases; unmatched junction bases: 7. The chain's CDR3 is CASSPRTGTGYTF. CDR3 DNA: TGTGCCAGCAGTCCCAGGACAGGGACAGGCTACACCTTC.

The gene calls are TRBV29-1 and TRBJ2-7, with TRBD2 as a possible D gene (5 bases). V gave up 4 bases and J gave up 7 bases, with 14 bases separating them. CDR1 SQVTM and CDR2 ANQGSEA come from the germline V gene. The length of the CDR3 is 12 residues. In DNA, the CDR3 is TGCAGCGTTGGGGGAGTCTACAATGAGCAGTACTTC. Amino acid sequence: CSVGGVYNEQYF.

The J gene is TRBJ1-3, the V gene TRBV6-2 or TRBV6-3; D gene ambiguous. Germline V lookup: CDR1 MNHEY, CDR2 SVGEGT. The CDR3 is 15 residues long. The V end lost 2 bases, the J end lost 0 bases, and 8 bases lay between the germline ends. CDR3 loop: CASSYRRTSGNTIYF. DNA for the CDR3: TGTGCCAGCAGTTACCGCAGGACCTCTGGAAACACCATATATTTT.

The chain carries TRBV11-1 and TRBJ1-1, with D perhaps TRBD1 (6 bases). Germline loops: CDR1 SGHAT, CDR2 FQDESV (reference sequence). Trimming stripped 5 bases from V and 1 base from J, with 14 bases between. There are 15 residues in the CDR3. The CDR3 region is CASSPEGQRNTEAFF. In DNA, the CDR3 is TGTGCCAGCAGCCCAGAAGGACAGAGGAACACTGAAGCTTTCTTT.

The CDR3 here is CSAREQQGLVYEQYF. The CDR3 DNA reads TGCAGTGCTAGAGAACAACAGGGGTTGGTCTACGAGCAGTACTTC. The gene calls are TRBV20-1 and TRBJ2-5, with 7 bases fitting TRBD1. The end of the DNA aligns better with TRBJ2-7, so the J call may be wrong. Looked up from germline, CDR1 is DFQATT and CDR2 is SNEGSKA (reference sequence). CDR3 size: 15 residues.

The gene calls are TRBV29-1 and TRBJ1-4; a weak D match, TRBD1 (5 bases). V lost 4 bases and J lost 3, with 15 bases in between. The CDR3 loop spans 15 amino acids. Germline-derived CDR1 and CDR2 are SQVTM and ANQGSEA. CDR3 amino acids: CSVVRGEGANEKLFF. The CDR3 DNA reads TGCAGCGTTGTAAGGGGCGAAGGAGCTAATGAAAAACTGTTTTTT.

CDR3 nucleotides: TGTGCCAGCAGAGATGATGGGGTTGACGGCTACACCTTC. Translated, it gives CASRDDGVDGYTF. The chain couples TRBV6-5 to TRBJ1-2; no definite D call. CDR3 length equals 13 residues. Germline CDR1 MNHEY, CDR2 SVGAGI. Trimming pared 6 bases from V and 8 bases from J, leaving 16 bases between.

This clonotype was seen once. The chain joins TRBV24-1 to TRBJ2-3; D is uncertain. Germline V gives CDR1 KGHDR, CDR2 SFDVKD. V lost 9 bases and J lost 6, with 6 bases in between. The CDR3 is 10 residues long. CDR3 DNA: TGTGCCACCTGTGCGGATACGCAGTATTTT. Protein: CATCADTQYF.

Concerning this clonotype: The junction and the germline gene differ at one end; a read error may be behind it. This chain links TRBV20-1 with TRBJ2-3, with 8 nucleotides matching TRBD1. The CDR3 has 16 residues. Germline loops: CDR1 DFQATT, CDR2 SNEGSKA (reference sequence). The CDR3 protein is CSALLQGVLFTDMQYF. The CDR3 coding sequence is TGCAGTGCCTTGCTACAGGGGGTTCTTTTCACAGATATGCAGTATTTT.

This chain joins TRBV5-8 and TRBJ1-1, with D possibly being TRBD1 (5 bases). Deletions cut 1 base from V and 0 bases from J, with 13 bases between. CDR1 and CDR2 from the germline V gene are SGHTS and YDEGEE. This CDR3 has 16 residues. The CDR3 loop reads CASSLPSGRMNTEAFF. In DNA form, the CDR3 reads TGTGCCAGCAGCTTGCCGTCAGGGCGAATGAACACTGAAGCTTTCTTT.

The chain is built from TRBV12-3 or TRBV12-4 and TRBJ2-7; D may be TRBD2 (5 bases). V was clipped by 5 bases and J by 2 bases, with 19 bases between them. This CDR3 is 16 amino acids long. The CDR3 nucleotides read TGTGCCAGCAGTCGTATCGACCGAGGGTCCCCCTACGAGCAGTACTTC. Residues: CASSRIDRGSPYEQYF.

The table lists this clonotype with a few counts. J is TRBJ2-5 and V is TRBV28; tentative D call: TRBD1 (5 bases). Germline V CDR1 and CDR2: MDHEN, SYDVKM. The CDR3 totals 14 residues. V lost 5 bases and J lost 5, with 15 bases in between. Written as DNA, the CDR3 is TGTGCCAGCAGTCTCCCTACGCCAGGGGAGACCCAGTACTTC. Its protein is CASSLPTPGETQYF.

The chain joins TRBV25-1 to TRBJ2-3, with 7 bases fitting TRBD1. The J segment lost 2 bases and the V segment lost 1 base, leaving 6 bases of the junction unmatched. In germline, CDR1 is MGHDK, CDR2 SYGVNS. This CDR3 is built from 16 residues. The CDR3 DNA is TGTGCCAGCAGTGAATCCTCAGGGGGAATCACAGATACGCAGTATTTT. Encoded protein: CASSESSGGITDTQYF.

This clonotype was seen a few times. J is TRBJ2-7 and V is TRBV27; 7 bases match TRBD1. Germline values: CDR1 MNHEY, CDR2 SMNVEV (reference sequence). Losses at the gene ends were 2 bases for V and 6 bases for J; bases not matched to a gene: 7. The CDR3 length is 14 residues. In DNA form, the CDR3 reads TGTGCCAGCAGTTTAAAAGGGGGCGATTTCGAGCAGTACTTC. Its translation: CASSLKGGDFEQYF.

This clonotype occurred a few times. The V and J genes are TRBV12-5 and TRBJ1-2; weak D call: TRBD1 (6 bases). Germline CDR1 and CDR2: LGHNT and FRNRAP. V lost 4 bases and J 3 bases, leaving 15 bases between the germline ends. There are 15 residues in the CDR3. CDR3 loop: CASGSSADRHYGYTF. CDR3 bases: TGTGCTAGTGGTTCTTCCGCCGACAGGCACTATGGCTACACCTTC.

V and J are TRBV20-1 and TRBJ1-2; possibly TRBD1 for D (5 bases). CDR1 and CDR2 (germline): DFQATT, SNEGSKA (reference sequence). V lost 5 bases to trimming and J lost 5 bases, with 15 bases between them. The CDR3 totals 13 residues. The CDR3 is CSAGRGGWYGYTF. CDR3 DNA sequence: TGCAGTGCTGGAAGGGGAGGGTGGTATGGCTACACCTTC.

The CDR3 loop is CASSSFGTGTEQYF. DNA of the CDR3: TGTGCCAGCAGCTCCTTCGGGACAGGTACCGAGCAGTACTTC. J is TRBJ2-7 and V is TRBV7-9, with TRBD1 identical over 8 bases. The germline V gene encodes CDR1 SEHNR and CDR2 FQNEAQ (reference sequence). The CDR3 sequence is 14 residues long. V was pared by 4 bases and J by 6 bases, with 8 bases of the junction left unmatched.

This clonotype has only a few counts. The rearrangement joins TRBV3-1 to TRBJ2-7, with D unclear. The CDR3 has 14 amino acids. Germline lookup yields CDR1 LGHDT and CDR2 YNNKEL (reference sequence). Trimming shortened V by 1 base and J by 1 base, and 8 bases separated the two germline ends. CDR3 coding DNA: TGTGCCAGCAGCCAAGTACAGATATCCTACGAGCAGTACTTC. Encoded protein: CASSQVQISYEQYF.

In its sample, this clonotype was seen once. The CDR3 sequence is CASSQVVSATNYGYTF. The CDR3 nucleotides are TGCGCCAGCAGCCAAGTCGTGTCGGCCACTAACTATGGCTACACCTTC. This chain joins TRBV4-1 and TRBJ1-2, with D uncertain. V gave up 1 base and J gave up 0 bases, with 12 bases separating them. The CDR3 runs 16 residues. Germline lookup yields CDR1 MGHRA and CDR2 YSYEKL.